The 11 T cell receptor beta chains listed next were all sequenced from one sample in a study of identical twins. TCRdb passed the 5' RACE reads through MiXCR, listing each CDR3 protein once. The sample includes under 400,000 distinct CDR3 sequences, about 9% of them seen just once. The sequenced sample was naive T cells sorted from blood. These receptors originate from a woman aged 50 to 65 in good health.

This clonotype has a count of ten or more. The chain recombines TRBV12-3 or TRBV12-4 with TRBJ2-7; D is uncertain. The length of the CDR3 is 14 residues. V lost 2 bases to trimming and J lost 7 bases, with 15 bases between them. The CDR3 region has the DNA TGTGCCAGCAGTTTATACGGCCATACATTAGAGCAGTACTTC. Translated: CASSLYGHTLEQYF.

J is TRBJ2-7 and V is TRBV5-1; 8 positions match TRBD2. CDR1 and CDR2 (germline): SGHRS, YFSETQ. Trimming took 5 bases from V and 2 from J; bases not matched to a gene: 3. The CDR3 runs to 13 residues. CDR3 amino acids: CASRDSGTYEQYF. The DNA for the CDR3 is TGCGCCAGCAGGGATAGCGGGACCTACGAGCAGTACTTC.

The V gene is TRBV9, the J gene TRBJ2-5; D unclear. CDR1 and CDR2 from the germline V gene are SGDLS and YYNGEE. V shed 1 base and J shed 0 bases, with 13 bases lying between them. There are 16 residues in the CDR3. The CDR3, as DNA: TGTGCCAGCAGCGTATTGGGCAACCTGTACCAAGAGACCCAGTACTTC. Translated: CASSVLGNLYQETQYF.

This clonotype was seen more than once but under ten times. CDR3 amino acids: CASSPGTRSYNEQFF. CDR3 in DNA: TGTGCCAGCAGTCCCGGGACACGCTCCTACAATGAGCAGTTCTTC. The rearrangement uses TRBV12-3 or TRBV12-4 and TRBJ2-1, with a possible D match to TRBD1 (6 bases). V lost 5 bases and J 0 bases, leaving 11 bases between the germline ends. The CDR3 is made up of 15 amino acids.

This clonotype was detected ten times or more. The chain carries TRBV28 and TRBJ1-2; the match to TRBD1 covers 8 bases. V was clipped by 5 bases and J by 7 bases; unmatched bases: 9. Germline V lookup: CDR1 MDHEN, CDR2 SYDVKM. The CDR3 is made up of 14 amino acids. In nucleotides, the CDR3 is TGTGCCAGCAGTCGGTGGACAGGGTCGGCTGGCTACACCTTC. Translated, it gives CASSRWTGSAGYTF.

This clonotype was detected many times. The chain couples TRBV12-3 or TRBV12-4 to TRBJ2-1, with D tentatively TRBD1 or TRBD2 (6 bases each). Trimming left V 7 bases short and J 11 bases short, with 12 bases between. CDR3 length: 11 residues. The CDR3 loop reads CASTRGTKQFF. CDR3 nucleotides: TGTGCCAGCACTCGGGGGACAAAGCAGTTCTTC.

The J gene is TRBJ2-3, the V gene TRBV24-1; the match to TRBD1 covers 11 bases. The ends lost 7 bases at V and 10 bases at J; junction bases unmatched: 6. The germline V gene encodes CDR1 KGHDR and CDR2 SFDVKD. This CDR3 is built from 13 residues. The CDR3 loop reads CATRPGTGGAQYF. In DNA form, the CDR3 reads TGTGCCACCAGACCCGGGACAGGGGGTGCGCAGTATTTT.

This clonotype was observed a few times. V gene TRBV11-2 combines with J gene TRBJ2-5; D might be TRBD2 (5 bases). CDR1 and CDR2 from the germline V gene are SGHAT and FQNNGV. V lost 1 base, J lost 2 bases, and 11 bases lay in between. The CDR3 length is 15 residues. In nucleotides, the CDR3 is TGTGCCAGCAGCTTAGTCCTGAGGGCGCAAGAGACCCAGTACTTC. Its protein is CASSLVLRAQETQYF. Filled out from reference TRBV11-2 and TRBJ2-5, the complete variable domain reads EAGVAQSPRYKIIEKRQSVAFWCNPISGHATLYWYQQILGQGPKLLIQFQNNGVVDDSQLPKDRFSAERLKGVDSTLKIQPAKLEDSAVYLCASSLVLRAQETQYFGPGTRLLVL.

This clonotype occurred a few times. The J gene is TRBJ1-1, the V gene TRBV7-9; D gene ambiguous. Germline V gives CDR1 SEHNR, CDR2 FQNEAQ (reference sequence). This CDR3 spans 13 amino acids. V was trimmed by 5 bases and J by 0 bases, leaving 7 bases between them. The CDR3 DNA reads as TGTGCCAGCAGCGACGGCCTGAACACTGAAGCTTTCTTT. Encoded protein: CASSDGLNTEAFF.

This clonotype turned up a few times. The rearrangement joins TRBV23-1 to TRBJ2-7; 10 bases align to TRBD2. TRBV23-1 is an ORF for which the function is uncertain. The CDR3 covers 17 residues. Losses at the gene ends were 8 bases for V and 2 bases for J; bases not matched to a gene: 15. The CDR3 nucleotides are TGCGCCAGCCCTAGGGGGGCAACTAGCGGGATCCCCTACGAGCAGTACGTC. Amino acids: CASPRGATSGIPYEQYV.

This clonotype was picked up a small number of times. The CDR3 loop reads CSARLYRSRNTIYF. DNA for the CDR3: TGCAGTGCTAGACTCTACAGGAGTCGGAACACCATATATTTT. The genes are TRBV20-1 and TRBJ1-3; possible D gene TRBD1, 5 bases. There are 14 residues in the CDR3. Between the trimmed V and J ends, which lost 2 bases and 7 bases, there was a span of 15 bases. Germline CDR1 and CDR2: DFQATT and SNEGSKA (reference sequence).